This T cell receptor beta chain was profiled in a study of regulatory T cells in long-lasting Graves disease. Libraries of TCR beta came from iRepertoire HTBI primers plus Arm-PCR of CDR3 regions. Via MiXCR, TCRdb re-called the multiplex PCR reads, giving one row per CDR3 protein. The repertoire includes 370,000 or so distinct CDR3 sequences, about 17% of them detected once, and around 20% sits in the top ten. Time point reported: newly diagnosed GD, antithyroid drugs for less than 3 months. RNA isolated from PBMCs was used to make the TCR library. The patients included were those that came from an endocrinology department in Xi'an, China. Study-level results: With persistent disease, TRBV28, TRBJ1-2 and TRBJ2-5 were the favored segments.

Concerning this clonotype itself: Its specificity is not known.

There are 15 residues in the CDR3. With 5 bases removed from V and 0 bases from J, the gap between germline ends came to 11 bases. Germline CDR1 LGHDT, CDR2 YNNKEL (reference sequence). The same data also went into a second study, on T cells in Graves' hyperthyroidism and ophthalmopathy. That study adds: Blood shared most expanded thyroid clonotypes above 0.001.

The source of this sequence is a woman aged 18-29 years with Graves disease. The specimen comprised peripheral blood mononuclear cells (PBMCs), sampled at new diagnosis, from a patient treated with antithyroid drugs. The chain joins TRBV3-1 to TRBJ1-3, with unresolved D. CDR3 in DNA: TGTGCCAGCAGCGAAGTGGCAGACTCTGGAAACACCATATATTTT. Translating gives CASSEVADSGNTIYF. Drawing the rest from reference TRBV3-1 and TRBJ1-3, the complete variable domain is DTAVSQTPKYLVTQMGNDKSIKCEQNLGHDTMYWYKQDSKKFLKIMFSYNNKELIINETVPNRFSPKSPDKAHLNLHINSLELGDSAVYFCASSEVADSGNTIYFGEGSWLTVV.